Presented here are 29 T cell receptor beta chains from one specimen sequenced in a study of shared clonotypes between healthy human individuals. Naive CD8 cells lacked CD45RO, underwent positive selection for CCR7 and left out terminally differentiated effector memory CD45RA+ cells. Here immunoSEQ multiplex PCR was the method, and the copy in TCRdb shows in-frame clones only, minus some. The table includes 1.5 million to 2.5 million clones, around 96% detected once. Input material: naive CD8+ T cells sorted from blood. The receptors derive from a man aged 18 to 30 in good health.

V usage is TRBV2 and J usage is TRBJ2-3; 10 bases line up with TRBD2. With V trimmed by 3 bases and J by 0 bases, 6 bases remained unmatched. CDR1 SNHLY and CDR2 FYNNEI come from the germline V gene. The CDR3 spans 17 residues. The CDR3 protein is CASSDPSGRASTDTQYF. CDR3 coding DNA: TGTGCCAGCAGTGATCCTAGCGGGAGAGCGAGCACAGATACGCAGTATTTT.

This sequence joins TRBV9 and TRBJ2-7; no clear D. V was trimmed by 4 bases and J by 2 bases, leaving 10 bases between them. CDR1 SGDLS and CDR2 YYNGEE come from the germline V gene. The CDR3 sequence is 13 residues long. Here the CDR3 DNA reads TGTGCCAGCAGCCCACCTCTGACCTACGAGCAGTACTTC. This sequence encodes CASSPPLTYEQYF.

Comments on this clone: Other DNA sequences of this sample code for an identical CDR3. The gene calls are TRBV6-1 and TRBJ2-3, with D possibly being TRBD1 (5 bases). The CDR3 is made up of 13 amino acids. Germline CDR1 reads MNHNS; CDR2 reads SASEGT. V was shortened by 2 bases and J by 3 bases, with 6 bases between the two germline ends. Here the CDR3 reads CASSERGTDTQYF. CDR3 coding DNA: TGTGCCAGCAGTGAAAGGGGAACAGATACGCAGTATTTT.

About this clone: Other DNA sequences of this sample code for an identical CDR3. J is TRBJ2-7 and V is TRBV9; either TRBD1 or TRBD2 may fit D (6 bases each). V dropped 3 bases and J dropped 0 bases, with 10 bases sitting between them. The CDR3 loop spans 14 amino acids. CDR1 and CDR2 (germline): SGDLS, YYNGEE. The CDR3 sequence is CASSEGGSSYEQYF. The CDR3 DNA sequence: TGTGCCAGCAGCGAGGGGGGAAGCTCCTACGAGCAGTACTTC. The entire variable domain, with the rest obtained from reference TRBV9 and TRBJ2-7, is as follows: DSGVTQTPKHLITATGQRVTLRCSPRSGDLSVYWYQQSLDQGLQFLIQYYNGEERAKGNILERFSAQQFPDLHSELNLSSLELGDSALYFCASSEGGSSYEQYFGPGTRLTVT.

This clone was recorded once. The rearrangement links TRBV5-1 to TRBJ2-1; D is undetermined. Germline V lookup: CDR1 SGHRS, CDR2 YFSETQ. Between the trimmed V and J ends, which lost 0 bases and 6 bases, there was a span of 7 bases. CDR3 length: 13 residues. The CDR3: CASSLVGSNEQFF. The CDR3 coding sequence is TGCGCCAGCAGCTTGGTTGGGTCCAATGAGCAGTTCTTC.

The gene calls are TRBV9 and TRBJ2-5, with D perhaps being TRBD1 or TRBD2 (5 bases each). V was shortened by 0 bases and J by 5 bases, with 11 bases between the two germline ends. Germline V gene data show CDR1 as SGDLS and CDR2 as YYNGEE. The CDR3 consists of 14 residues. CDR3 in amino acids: CASSVGGRRETQYF. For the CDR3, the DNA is TGTGCCAGCAGCGTAGGGGGACGGCGGGAGACCCAGTACTTC.

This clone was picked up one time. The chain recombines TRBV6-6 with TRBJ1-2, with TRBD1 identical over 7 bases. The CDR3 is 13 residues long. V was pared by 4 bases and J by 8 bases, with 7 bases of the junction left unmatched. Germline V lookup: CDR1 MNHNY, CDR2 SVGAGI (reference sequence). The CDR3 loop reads CASSSQTGYGYTF. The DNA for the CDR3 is TGTGCCAGCAGTTCGCAGACAGGGTACGGCTACACCTTC.

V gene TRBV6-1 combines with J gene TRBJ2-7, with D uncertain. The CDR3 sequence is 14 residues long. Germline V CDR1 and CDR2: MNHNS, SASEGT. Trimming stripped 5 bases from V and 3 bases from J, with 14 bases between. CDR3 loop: CASSQVMEIYEQYF. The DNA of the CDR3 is TGTGCCAGCAGTCAAGTGATGGAAATCTACGAGCAGTACTTC.

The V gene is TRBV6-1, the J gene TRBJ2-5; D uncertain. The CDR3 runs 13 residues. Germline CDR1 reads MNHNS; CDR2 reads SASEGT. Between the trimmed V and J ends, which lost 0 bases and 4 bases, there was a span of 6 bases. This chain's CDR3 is CASSEAGRETQYF. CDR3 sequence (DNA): TGTGCCAGCAGTGAAGCAGGGCGAGAGACCCAGTACTTC.

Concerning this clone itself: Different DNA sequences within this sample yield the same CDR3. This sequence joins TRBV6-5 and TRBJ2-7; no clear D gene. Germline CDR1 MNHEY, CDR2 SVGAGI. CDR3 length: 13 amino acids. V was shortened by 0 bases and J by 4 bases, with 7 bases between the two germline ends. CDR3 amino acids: CASSYSMGYEQYF. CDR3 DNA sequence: TGTGCCAGCAGTTACTCGATGGGGTACGAGCAGTACTTC.

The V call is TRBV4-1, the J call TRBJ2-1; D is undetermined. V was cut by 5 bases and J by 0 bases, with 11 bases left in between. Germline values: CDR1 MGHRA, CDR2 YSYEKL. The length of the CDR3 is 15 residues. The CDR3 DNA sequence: TGCGCCAGCAGCTTCGACTCCAGCTCCTACAATGAGCAGTTCTTC. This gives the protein CASSFDSSSYNEQFF.

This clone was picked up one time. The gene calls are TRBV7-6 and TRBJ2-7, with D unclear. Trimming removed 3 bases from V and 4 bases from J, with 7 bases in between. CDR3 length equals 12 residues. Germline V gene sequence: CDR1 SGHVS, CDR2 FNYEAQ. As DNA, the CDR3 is TGTGCCAGCAGCTTCTTGGGTTACGAGCAGTACTTC. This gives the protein CASSFLGYEQYF.

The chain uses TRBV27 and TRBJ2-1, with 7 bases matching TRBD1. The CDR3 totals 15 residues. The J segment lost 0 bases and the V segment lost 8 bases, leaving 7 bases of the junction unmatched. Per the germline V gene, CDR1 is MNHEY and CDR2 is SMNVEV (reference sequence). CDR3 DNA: TGTGCCAGCTGCACAGGGGCCCCCTCCTACAATGAGCAGTTCTTC. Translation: CASCTGAPSYNEQFF.

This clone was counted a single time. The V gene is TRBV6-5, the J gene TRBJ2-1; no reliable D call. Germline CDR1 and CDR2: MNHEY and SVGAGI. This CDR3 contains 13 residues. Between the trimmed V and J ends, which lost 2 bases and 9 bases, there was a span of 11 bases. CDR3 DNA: TGTGCCAGCAGTTACGCCCGATGGGGTGAGCAGTTCTTC. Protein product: CASSYARWGEQFF.

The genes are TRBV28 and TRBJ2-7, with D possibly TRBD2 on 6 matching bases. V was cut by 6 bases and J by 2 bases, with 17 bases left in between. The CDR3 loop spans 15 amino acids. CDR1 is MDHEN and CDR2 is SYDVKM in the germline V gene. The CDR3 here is CASRTHIGSPYEQYF. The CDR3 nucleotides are TGTGCCAGCAGAACTCACATCGGGAGCCCCTACGAGCAGTACTTC. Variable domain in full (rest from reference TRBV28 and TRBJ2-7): DVKVTQSSRYLVKRTGEKVFLECVQDMDHENMFWYRQDPGLGLRLIYFSYDVKMKEKGDIPEGYSVSREKKERFSLILESASTNQTSMYLCASRTHIGSPYEQYFGPGTRLTVT.

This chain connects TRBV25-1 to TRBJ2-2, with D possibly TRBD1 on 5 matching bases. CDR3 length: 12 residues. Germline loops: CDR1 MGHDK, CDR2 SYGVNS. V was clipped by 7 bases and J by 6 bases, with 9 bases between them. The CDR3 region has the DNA TGTGCCAGCAAGGGGTTGGCCGGGGAGCTGTTTTTT. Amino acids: CASKGLAGELFF.

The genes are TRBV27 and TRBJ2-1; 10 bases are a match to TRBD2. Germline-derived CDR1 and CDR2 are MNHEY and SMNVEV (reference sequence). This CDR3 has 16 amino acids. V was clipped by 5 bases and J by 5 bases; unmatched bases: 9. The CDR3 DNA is TGTGCCAGCAGTCCTCTGGCTAGCGGGGGAAACAATGAGCAGTTCTTC. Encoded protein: CASSPLASGGNNEQFF.

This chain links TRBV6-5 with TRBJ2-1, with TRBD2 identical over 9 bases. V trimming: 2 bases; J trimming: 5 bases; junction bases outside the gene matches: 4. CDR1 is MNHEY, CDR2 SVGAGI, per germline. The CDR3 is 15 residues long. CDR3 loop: CASSYGRGGHNEQFF. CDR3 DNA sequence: TGTGCCAGCAGTTACGGGCGGGGGGGCCACAATGAGCAGTTCTTC.

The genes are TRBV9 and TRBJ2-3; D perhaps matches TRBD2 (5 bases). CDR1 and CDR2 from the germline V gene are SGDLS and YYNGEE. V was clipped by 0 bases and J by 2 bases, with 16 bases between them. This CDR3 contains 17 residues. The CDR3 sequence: CASSVGTIRTFTDTQYF. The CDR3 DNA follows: TGTGCCAGCAGCGTAGGTACCATCCGGACTTTCACAGATACGCAGTATTTT. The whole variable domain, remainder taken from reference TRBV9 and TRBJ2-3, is DSGVTQTPKHLITATGQRVTLRCSPRSGDLSVYWYQQSLDQGLQFLIQYYNGEERAKGNILERFSAQQFPDLHSELNLSSLELGDSALYFCASSVGTIRTFTDTQYFGPGTRLTVL.

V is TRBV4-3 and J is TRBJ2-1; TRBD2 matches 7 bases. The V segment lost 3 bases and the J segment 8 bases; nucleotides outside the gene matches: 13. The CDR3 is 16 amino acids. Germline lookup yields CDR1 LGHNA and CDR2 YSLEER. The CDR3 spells CASSHAGDSERDEQFF. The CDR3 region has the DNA TGCGCCAGCAGCCACGCGGGGGACTCGGAACGGGATGAGCAGTTCTTC.

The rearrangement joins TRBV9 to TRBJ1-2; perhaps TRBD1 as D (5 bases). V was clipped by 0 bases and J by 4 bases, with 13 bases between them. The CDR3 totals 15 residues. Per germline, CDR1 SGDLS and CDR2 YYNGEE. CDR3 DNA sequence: TGTGCCAGCAGCGTAGCTATGGGGGGTGGCTATGGCTACACCTTC. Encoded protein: CASSVAMGGGYGYTF. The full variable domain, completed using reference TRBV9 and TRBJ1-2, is DSGVTQTPKHLITATGQRVTLRCSPRSGDLSVYWYQQSLDQGLQFLIQYYNGEERAKGNILERFSAQQFPDLHSELNLSSLELGDSALYFCASSVAMGGGYGYTFGSGTRLTVV.

The CDR3 region is CASSFQGGTDTQYF. In DNA form, the CDR3 reads TGCGCCAGCAGCTTTCAGGGGGGCACAGATACGCAGTATTTT. The chain joins TRBV5-1 to TRBJ2-3; TRBD1 matches at 7 bases. Germline lookup yields CDR1 SGHRS and CDR2 YFSETQ. V gave up 2 bases and J gave up 1 base; unmatched junction bases: 1. The CDR3 has 14 residues.

CDR3 nucleotide sequence: TGTGCCAGCAGCTCCCTCCGGGGGCAAGAGACCCAGTACTTC. The encoded protein is CASSSLRGQETQYF. The gene calls are TRBV11-2 and TRBJ2-5, with D possibly being TRBD2 (6 bases). CDR3 length equals 14 residues. V was cut by 4 bases and J by 2 bases, with 11 bases left in between. Germline V lookup: CDR1 SGHAT, CDR2 FQNNGV.

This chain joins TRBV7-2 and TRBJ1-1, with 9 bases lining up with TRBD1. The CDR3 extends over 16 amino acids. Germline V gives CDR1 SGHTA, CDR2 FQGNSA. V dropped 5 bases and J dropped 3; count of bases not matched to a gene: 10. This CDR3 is CASSLGTGPSDTEAFF. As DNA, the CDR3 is TGTGCCAGCAGCCTCGGGACAGGGCCCTCTGACACTGAAGCTTTCTTT.

CDR3 sequence (DNA): TGCGCCAGCAGCCAACTAGCGGGGGGGCCCAACGAGCAGTACTTC. Amino acids: CASSQLAGGPNEQYF. J is TRBJ2-7 and V is TRBV5-1; TRBD2 matches 13 bases. The CDR3 contains 15 residues. V was clipped by 4 bases and J by 5 bases; unmatched bases: 6. CDR1 is SGHRS, CDR2 YFSETQ, per germline.

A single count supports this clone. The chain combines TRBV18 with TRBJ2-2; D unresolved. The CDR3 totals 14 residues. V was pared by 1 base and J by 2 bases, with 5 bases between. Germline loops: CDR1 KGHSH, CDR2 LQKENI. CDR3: CASSPLENTGELFF. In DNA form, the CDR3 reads TGTGCCAGCTCACCACTCGAAAACACCGGGGAGCTGTTTTTT.

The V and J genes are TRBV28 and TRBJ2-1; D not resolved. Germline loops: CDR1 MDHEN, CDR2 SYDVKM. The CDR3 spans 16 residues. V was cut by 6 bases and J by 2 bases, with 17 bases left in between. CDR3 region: CASSSTGNNPYNEQFF. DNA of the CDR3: TGTGCCAGCAGCTCAACTGGGAACAATCCCTACAATGAGCAGTTCTTC.

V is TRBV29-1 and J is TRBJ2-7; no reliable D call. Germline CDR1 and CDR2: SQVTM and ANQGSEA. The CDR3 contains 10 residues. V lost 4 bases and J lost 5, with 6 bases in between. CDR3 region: CSVVSHEQYF. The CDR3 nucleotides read TGCAGCGTTGTATCCCACGAGCAGTACTTC.

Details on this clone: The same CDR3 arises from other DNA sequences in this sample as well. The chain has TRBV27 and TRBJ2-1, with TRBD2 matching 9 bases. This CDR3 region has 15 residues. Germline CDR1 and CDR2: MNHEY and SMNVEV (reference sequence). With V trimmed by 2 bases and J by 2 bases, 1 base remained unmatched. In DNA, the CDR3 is TGTGCCAGCAGTTTAGTAGCGGGAGCCTACAATGAGCAGTTCTTC. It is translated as CASSLVAGAYNEQFF.